The 7 T cell receptor beta chains reported below all come from one sample, sequenced in a study of response to subunit inactivated influenza vaccine. TCRdb reprocessed the RT-PCR reads with MiXCR, giving one entry per CDR3 protein. Counted here are more than 450,000 distinct CDR3 sequences, roughly 10% occurring once; the ten biggest clones make up 11%. A further study also used this sample, focusing on T cells expressing NK-cell markers. That source adds: Making the TCR beta cDNA relied on 5'RACE template switching with UMIs.

The sequencing used PBMCs from blood, collected on the day of vaccination. The receptors originated from a middle-aged man who received an inactivated influenza vaccine.

This clonotype was observed many times. The chain combines TRBV20-1 with TRBJ2-5; D is unresolved. CDR1 DFQATT and CDR2 SNEGSKA come from the germline V gene (reference sequence). V lost 0 bases, J lost 2 bases, and 10 bases lay in between. CDR3 length equals 14 residues. Here the CDR3 DNA reads TGCAGTGCTAGAGATTTCGCTCGGCAAGAGACCCAGTACTTC. Its protein product is CSARDFARQETQYF.

This clonotype was counted at least ten times. The V gene is TRBV12-3 or TRBV12-4, the J gene TRBJ2-5; 8 positions match TRBD2. CDR3 size: 14 residues. Trimming at V came to 3 bases and at J to 2 bases, leaving 2 bases not matched to a gene. The DNA of the CDR3 is TGTGCCAGCAGTTTTTCTAGCGGGCAAGAGACCCAGTACTTC. Its translation is CASSFSSGQETQYF.

This clonotype showed up many times. The J gene is TRBJ2-1, the V gene TRBV19, with unresolved D. Germline CDR1 and CDR2: LNHDA and SQIVND (reference sequence). This CDR3 spans 12 amino acids. The V and J ends lost 6 bases and 5 bases respectively, with 8 bases between them. DNA for the CDR3: TGTGCCAGTAGCTCCTTCCACAATGAGCAGTTCTTC. Amino acids: CASSSFHNEQFF.

This clonotype was recorded a few times. The chain couples TRBV5-1 to TRBJ1-1; D perhaps matches TRBD1 (5 bases). Germline CDR1 SGHRS, CDR2 YFSETQ. This CDR3 has 13 residues. Between the trimmed V and J ends, which lost 4 bases and 1 base, there was a span of 8 bases. CDR3 residues: CASSIDRNTEAFF. The CDR3 nucleotides read TGCGCCAGCAGCATCGACAGGAACACTGAAGCTTTCTTT.

V is TRBV4-2 and J is TRBJ2-7; 8 bases are a match to TRBD2. Germline CDR1 reads LGHNA; CDR2 reads YNFKEQ. Trimming removed 2 bases from V and 5 bases from J; junction bases left unmatched: 14. This CDR3 is 17 amino acids long. CDR3: CASSQSLDISGINEQYF. As DNA, the CDR3 is TGTGCCAGCAGCCAATCCCTGGATATTAGCGGGATCAACGAGCAGTACTTC.

This clonotype was observed a handful of times. V is TRBV12-3 or TRBV12-4 and J is TRBJ2-7; D remains unclear. V was shortened by 4 bases and J by 0 bases, with 10 bases between the two germline ends. This CDR3 spans 14 amino acids. For the CDR3, the DNA is TGTGCCAGCAGTTCGAGCAGTGCCTCCTACGAGCAGTACTTC. It specifies CASSSSSASYEQYF.

This clonotype was observed at least ten times. The J gene is TRBJ2-1, the V gene TRBV14; D gene ambiguous. This CDR3 contains 11 residues. The germline V gene encodes CDR1 SGHDN and CDR2 FVKESK. The V end lost 8 bases, the J end lost 12 bases, and 14 bases lay between the germline ends. The CDR3: CASRTQNRQFF. The CDR3 DNA sequence: TGTGCCAGCCGTACACAGAATCGGCAGTTCTTC.